This T cell receptor (beta chain) derives from a study of T-cell reconstitution after alpha-beta-depleted transplantation in children. The germline CDR1 and CDR2 sequences are WNHNN and SYGVQD (reference sequence). The CDR3 sequence is 12 residues long. V lost 1 base to trimming and J lost 10 bases, with 10 bases between them. For TCRbeta, the library was prepared with unique molecular identifiers. TCRdb fed the PCR reads into MiXCR, producing one record per CDR3 protein. The data show about 230,000 distinct CDR3 sequences, under 9.5% seen once. This clonotype was recorded many times. This receptor was obtained from a human donor who donated a stem cell graft to a child with acute lymphoblastic leukemia. The input for sequencing was PBMCs from the stem cell graft donor, taken from the stem cell graft. The chain uses TRBV10-1 and TRBJ1-1, with D possibly matching TRBD1 (5 bases). The CDR3 loop reads CASSEYEGRAFF. The CDR3 DNA is TGCGCCAGCAGTGAGTACGAGGGGAGAGCTTTCTTT.